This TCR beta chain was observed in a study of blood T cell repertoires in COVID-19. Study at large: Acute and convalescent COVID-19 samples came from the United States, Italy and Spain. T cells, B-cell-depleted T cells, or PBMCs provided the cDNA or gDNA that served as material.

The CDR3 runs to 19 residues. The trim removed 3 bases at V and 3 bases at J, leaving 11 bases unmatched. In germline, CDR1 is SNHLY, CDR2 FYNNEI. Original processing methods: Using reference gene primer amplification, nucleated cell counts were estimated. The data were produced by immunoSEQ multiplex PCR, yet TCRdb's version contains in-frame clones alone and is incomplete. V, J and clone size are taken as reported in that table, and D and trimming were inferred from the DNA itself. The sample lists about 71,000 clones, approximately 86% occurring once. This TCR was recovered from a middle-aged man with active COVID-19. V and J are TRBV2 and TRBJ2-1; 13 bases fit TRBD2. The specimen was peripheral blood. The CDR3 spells CASSDGTSGGAAYYNEQFF. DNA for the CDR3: TGTGCCAGCAGTGATGGAACTAGCGGGGGGGCCGCCTACTACAATGAGCAGTTCTTC.